The 2 T cell receptor beta chains below were found in one sample sequenced in a study of cytomegalovirus exposure and HLA in healthy donors. 13 Jbeta primers and 60 Vbeta primers were used for the PCR. TCRdb's copy holds only in-frame clones and misses some; the assay was immunoSEQ multiplex PCR. The table records around 120,000 clones, more than 60% of them present only once. The sequencing sample was made of PBMCs. Source of these receptors: a man aged 35 to 55 in good health and CMV-seropositive.

Here the CDR3 DNA reads TGTGCCACCAGCAGAGATAGGACTAGCGGAACCTACGAGCAGTACTTC. Amino acids: CATSRDRTSGTYEQYF. V is TRBV15 and J is TRBJ2-7; the match to TRBD2 covers 10 bases. V shed 0 bases, J shed 2 bases, and the junction held 4 bases outside the gene matches. This CDR3 comprises 16 residues. CDR1 and CDR2 from the germline V gene are LNHNV and YYDKDF (reference sequence).

The rearrangement joins TRBV25-1 to TRBJ1-1; 9 positions agree with TRBD1. Germline V CDR1 and CDR2: MGHDK, SYGVNS. The CDR3 extends over 14 amino acids. V lost 7 bases to trimming and J lost 7 bases; unmatched junction nucleotides: 10. The CDR3 reads CASIKQGAQGEAFF. CDR3 coding DNA: TGTGCCAGCATCAAACAGGGGGCGCAGGGTGAAGCTTTCTTT. Filled out from reference TRBV25-1 and TRBJ1-1, the complete variable domain reads EADIYQTPRYLVIGTGKKITLECSQTMGHDKMYWYQQDPGMELHLIHYSYGVNSTEKGDLSSESTVSRIRTEHFPLTLESARPSHTSQYLCASIKQGAQGEAFFGQGTRLTVV.